This passage covers 24 T cell receptor beta chains from one sample sequenced in a study of post-analysis software for immune sequencing data. These receptors lack a known antigen. Researchers reported that TCR beta cDNA libraries carried unique molecular identifiers. TCRdb passed the PCR reads through MiXCR, listing each CDR3 protein once. The sample records fewer than 850,000 distinct CDR3 sequences, about half being singletons. Overall study results and limits: Patients showed TRBV5-6, TRBV5-1 and TRBV20-1 among a few TRBV segments more frequent than in controls.

The source material was blood. These receptors all come from a girl aged 5 to 17 with multiple sclerosis.

The J gene is TRBJ2-5, the V gene TRBV20-1; the match to TRBD2 covers 10 bases. CDR3 length: 15 residues. The trim removed 0 bases at V and 11 bases at J, leaving 12 bases unmatched. The germline V gene has CDR1 DFQATT and CDR2 SNEGSKA (reference sequence). The CDR3 region is CSARDSASGSREQYF. The CDR3 DNA reads as TGCAGTGCTAGAGATTCGGCTAGCGGGAGTAGGGAGCAGTACTTC.

The chain recombines TRBV29-1 with TRBJ1-2; D remains unclear. The CDR3 covers 13 residues. The germline gives CDR1 SQVTM, CDR2 ANQGSEA. V was cut by 1 base and J by 0 bases, with 6 bases left in between. The CDR3 loop is CSVEGQANYGYTF. The CDR3 bases are TGCAGCGTTGAAGGTCAAGCTAACTATGGCTACACCTTC. Complete variable domain (other parts from reference TRBV29-1 and TRBJ1-2): SAVISQKPSRDICQRGTSLTIQCQVDSQVTMMFWYRQQPGQSLTLIATANQGSEATYESGFVIDKFPISRPNLTFSTLTVSNMSPEDSSIYLCSVEGQANYGYTFGSGTRLTVV.

This clonotype was detected only a few times. The CDR3 coding sequence is TGTGCCAGCAGTTACTGGGGCCAGCAAGAGACCCAGTACTTC. It specifies CASSYWGQQETQYF. The rearrangement joins TRBV6-5 to TRBJ2-5, with D perhaps matching TRBD1 (5 bases). CDR1 and CDR2 from the germline V gene are MNHEY and SVGAGI. CDR3 size: 14 residues. Trimming removed 1 base at V and 2 bases at J, with 8 bases between.

A few counts support this clonotype. The V gene is TRBV9, the J gene TRBJ1-2; D gene ambiguous. V was pared by 3 bases and J by 7 bases, with 10 bases between. Germline V gives CDR1 SGDLS, CDR2 YYNGEE. There are 12 residues in the CDR3. The CDR3 DNA follows: TGTGCCAGCAGCGCGACAAGGGTTGGCTACACCTTC. Translating gives CASSATRVGYTF.

This clonotype was seen a few times. This rearrangement joins TRBV28 to TRBJ2-7, with D maybe TRBD1 (5 bases). Trimming cost V 2 bases and J 4 bases, with 15 bases left between them. Germline V CDR1 and CDR2: MDHEN, SYDVKM. The CDR3 spans 15 residues. CDR3 coding DNA: TGTGCCAGCAGTTTAGTACAGGCCGGGTCATACGAGCAGTACTTC. The encoded protein is CASSLVQAGSYEQYF. Looking up the rest from reference TRBV28 and TRBJ2-7 gives the full variable domain: DVKVTQSSRYLVKRTGEKVFLECVQDMDHENMFWYRQDPGLGLRLIYFSYDVKMKEKGDIPEGYSVSREKKERFSLILESASTNQTSMYLCASSLVQAGSYEQYFGPGTRLTVT.

This clonotype was observed many times. The chain carries TRBV2 and TRBJ2-7, with 12 positions matching TRBD2. The V gene's germline CDR1 is SNHLY and CDR2 FYNNEI. Trimming took 1 base from V and 2 from J; bases not matched to a gene: 0. The CDR3 sequence is 15 residues long. CDR3 coding DNA: TGTGCCAGCAGTGAAGGACTAGCGGGAGCCTACGAGCAGTACTTC. Protein sequence: CASSEGLAGAYEQYF. The complete variable domain, with remaining parts taken from reference TRBV2 and TRBJ2-7, reads EPEVTQTPSHQVTQMGQEVILRCVPISNHLYFYWYRQILGQKVEFLVSFYNNEISEKSEIFDDQFSVERPDGSNFTLKIRSTKLEDSAMYFCASSEGLAGAYEQYFGPGTRLTVT.

The chain has TRBV3-1 and TRBJ2-1; TRBD2 aligns across 7 bases. Per germline, CDR1 LGHDT and CDR2 YNNKEL (reference sequence). Trimming took 2 bases from V and 9 from J; bases not matched to a gene: 7. This CDR3 has 14 amino acids. CDR3 nucleotide sequence: TGTGCCAGCAGCCAATCCGACGGGGAGGGTGAGCAGTTCTTC. Protein sequence: CASSQSDGEGEQFF.

The chain couples TRBV6-1 to TRBJ2-1, with a tentative D call TRBD2 (6 bases). The germline V gene encodes CDR1 MNHNS and CDR2 SASEGT. This CDR3 comprises 16 residues. Trimming removed 4 bases at V and 3 bases at J, with 16 bases between. The CDR3: CASSADSGGFYNEQFF. CDR3 DNA sequence: TGTGCCAGCAGTGCTGACAGCGGAGGGTTCTACAATGAGCAGTTCTTC.

The chain joins TRBV29-1 to TRBJ2-1; no firm D call. Germline-derived CDR1 and CDR2 are SQVTM and ANQGSEA. This CDR3 spans 14 amino acids. V was shortened by 6 bases and J by 0 bases, with 12 bases between the two germline ends. CDR3 DNA sequence: TGCAGCGTGTACGTCGGCCGCTCCTACAATGAGCAGTTCTTC. This translates into CSVYVGRSYNEQFF.

The chain couples TRBV11-2 to TRBJ1-1, with D unclear. The CDR3 is 12 residues long. From germline, CDR1 is SGHAT and CDR2 FQNNGV. Trimming took 1 base from V and 9 from J, leaving 9 bases between them. The CDR3 bases are TGTGCCAGCAGCTTAGTCGTAGGGAAAGCTTTCTTT. It translates to CASSLVVGKAFF.

The gene calls are TRBV15 and TRBJ1-5, with 9 bases lining up with TRBD1. Trimming cost V 1 base and J 4 bases; bases outside gene matches: 2. CDR1 LNHNV and CDR2 YYDKDF come from the germline V gene (reference sequence). The CDR3 totals 15 residues. The CDR3 loop reads CATSRAGTGNQPQHF. DNA for the CDR3: TGTGCCACCAGCAGAGCCGGGACAGGGAATCAGCCCCAGCATTTT.

The V and J genes are TRBV29-1 and TRBJ1-2, with D tentatively TRBD1 (6 bases). The CDR3 contains 14 residues. The V end lost 7 bases, the J end lost 8 bases, and 23 bases lay between the germline ends. The germline V gene encodes CDR1 SQVTM and CDR2 ANQGSEA. As DNA, the CDR3 is TGCAGCGGGGGGGACATCGGGACCTGGGAGGGCTACACCTTC. Translated: CSGGDIGTWEGYTF. Full variable domain (outside the CDR3, taken from reference TRBV29-1 and TRBJ1-2): SAVISQKPSRDICQRGTSLTIQCQVDSQVTMMFWYRQQPGQSLTLIATANQGSEATYESGFVIDKFPISRPNLTFSTLTVSNMSPEDSSIYLCSGGDIGTWEGYTFGSGTRLTVV.

This clonotype was counted a few times. V usage is TRBV5-1 and J usage is TRBJ2-5; 15 bases map to TRBD2. The end of the DNA is better explained by TRBJ2-7, so the J call may be wrong. CDR1 SGHRS and CDR2 YFSETQ come from the germline V gene. CDR3 size: 15 residues. The CDR3 DNA sequence: TGCGCCAGCAGGGGACTAGCGGGAGGAGAATACGAGCAGTACTTC. It translates to CASRGLAGGEYEQYF.

The chain joins TRBV20-1 to TRBJ1-5; perhaps TRBD1 as D (6 bases). CDR1 DFQATT and CDR2 SNEGSKA come from the germline V gene (reference sequence). The germline V and J ends were trimmed by 5 bases and 4 bases, with 9 bases remaining between them. The CDR3 extends over 12 amino acids. The CDR3 sequence: CSADRKNQPQHF. The CDR3 DNA follows: TGCAGTGCTGACAGGAAGAATCAGCCCCAGCATTTT.

The chain is built from TRBV24-1 and TRBJ2-5, with 11 bases identical to TRBD1. Germline V CDR1 and CDR2: KGHDR, SFDVKD. The junction had 7 bases not matched to a gene; V was cut back by 9 bases and J by 5 bases. The CDR3 totals 14 residues. The CDR3 nucleotides are TGTGCCACCGGACAGGGGGCGCAACCGGAGACCCAGTACTTC. This codes for CATGQGAQPETQYF.

CDR3 protein: CASSQDLADYGYTF. The CDR3 DNA follows: TGTGCCAGCAGCCAAGATCTTGCAGACTATGGCTACACCTTC. V is TRBV4-2 and J is TRBJ1-2; D is uncertain. With 0 bases removed from V and 3 bases from J, the gap between germline ends came to 8 bases. The length of the CDR3 is 14 residues. Germline CDR1 is LGHNA and CDR2 is YNFKEQ.

This clonotype was seen a handful of times. The rearrangement uses TRBV15 and TRBJ2-3; possibly TRBD1 or TRBD2 for D (5 bases each). Trimming removed 0 bases at V and 6 bases at J, with 16 bases between. The V gene's germline CDR1 is LNHNV and CDR2 YYDKDF (reference sequence). CDR3 length: 16 amino acids. The CDR3 sequence is CATSREIGAASDTQYF. Written as DNA, the CDR3 is TGTGCCACCAGCAGAGAGATCGGGGCTGCGTCGGATACGCAGTATTTT.

This clonotype came up a few times. This chain connects TRBV4-1 to TRBJ2-7; TRBD2 agrees at 10 bases. Germline CDR1 is MGHRA and CDR2 is YSYEKL. The CDR3 sequence is 16 residues long. Trimming took 1 base from V and 0 from J; bases not matched to a gene: 3. For the CDR3, the DNA is TGCGCCAGCAGCCAAGGACCTAGCGGGAGCTCCTACGAGCAGTACTTC. Amino acid sequence: CASSQGPSGSSYEQYF.

This clonotype has a handful of counts. The genes are TRBV3-1 and TRBJ2-4, with 7 nucleotides matching TRBD2. There are 16 residues in the CDR3. Germline V lookup: CDR1 LGHDT, CDR2 YNNKEL (reference sequence). Trimming cost V 2 bases and J 0 bases; bases outside gene matches: 4. This CDR3 is CASSQLLAGAKNIQYF. The CDR3 DNA reads TGTGCCAGCAGCCAATTATTAGCGGGAGCCAAAAACATTCAGTACTTC. Using reference TRBV3-1 and TRBJ2-4 for the parts outside the CDR3, the full variable domain is DTAVSQTPKYLVTQMGNDKSIKCEQNLGHDTMYWYKQDSKKFLKIMFSYNNKELIINETVPNRFSPKSPDKAHLNLHINSLELGDSAVYFCASSQLLAGAKNIQYFGAGTRLSVL.

The CDR3 coding sequence is TGTGCCAGCAGCCCCAGGAAAGCGGGATATTACAATGAGCAGTTCTTC. This encodes CASSPRKAGYYNEQFF. The genes are TRBV3-1 and TRBJ2-1, with 7 bases fitting TRBD2. The CDR3 is made up of 16 amino acids. V shed 4 bases, J shed 4 bases, and the junction held 10 bases outside the gene matches. Germline CDR1 and CDR2: LGHDT and YNNKEL (reference sequence).

The chain recombines TRBV4-3 with TRBJ2-1, with 8 bases that match TRBD1. V shed 0 bases and J 8 bases; nucleotides not matched to a gene: 9. The CDR3 totals 16 residues. The germline V gene has CDR1 LGHNA and CDR2 YSLEER. CDR3 sequence (DNA): TGCGCCAGCAGCCAAGATAGGACAGGGTGGGAGGATGAGCAGTTCTTC. Translated: CASSQDRTGWEDEQFF.

This clonotype was found once. One end of the junction does not line up with germline, which may come from a read error. The V call is TRBV20-1, the J call TRBJ2-7, with D maybe TRBD2 (6 bases). Germline values: CDR1 DFQATT, CDR2 SNEGSKA (reference sequence). The CDR3 has 14 residues. In DNA, the CDR3 is TGCGGTGCTAGGCGGGGTAGGGGCTCCTACGAGCAGTACTTC. Its protein product is CGARRGRGSYEQYF.

This clonotype was detected a few times. The chain is built from TRBV7-2 and TRBJ2-5, with TRBD1 as a possible D gene (5 bases). The CDR3 consists of 14 residues. The germline gives CDR1 SGHTA, CDR2 FQGNSA. Between the trimmed V and J ends, which lost 3 bases and 7 bases, there was a span of 15 bases. CDR3 in amino acids: CASSLPDSQWTQYF. The CDR3 region has the DNA TGTGCCAGCAGCTTGCCAGACAGTCAGTGGACCCAGTACTTC.

In its sample, this clonotype was seen a few times. The V call is TRBV28, the J call TRBJ2-5; a weak D match, TRBD2 (5 bases). CDR3 length: 14 amino acids. The V gene lost 5 bases and the J gene lost 4 bases, with 14 bases spanning the gap. Germline assignment: CDR1 MDHEN and CDR2 SYDVKM. In DNA form, the CDR3 reads TGTGCCAGCAGTCCCCCGCGAGGGCGAGAGACCCAGTACTTC. Translated: CASSPPRGRETQYF.